This TCR beta chain emerged from a study of siplizumab effects on memory and regulatory T cells. General study points: A minor share of alloreactive clones matched unstimulated subsets.

Of note for this clone: Its antigen remains unknown.

Clones were read by immunoSEQ multiplex PCR, and TCRdb kept only the in-frame ones, dropping some. The sample contains more than 85,000 clones, roughly 89% of which appear only once. CDR1 SGHVS and CDR2 FQNEAQ come from the germline V gene. CDR3 length equals 18 residues. Trimming removed 3 bases at V and 5 bases at J, with 22 bases between. Sample: CD4+ T cells sorted from blood. This rearrangement joins TRBV7-8 to TRBJ2-2; D remains ambiguous. This receptor was identified in a human donor in good health. The CDR3 DNA reads TGTGCCAGCAGCTTCAACCCGATAGAACTGGGGTGGACCGGGGAGCTGTTTTTT. Translating it yields CASSFNPIELGWTGELFF.